The clone carrying this T cell receptor beta chain was observed a few times. TCRdb analysed the 5' RACE reads with MiXCR anew, one entry per CDR3 protein. Of 82,000 or so distinct CDR3 sequences in the sample, around 13% were seen once. Time point meaning: sample taken at primary tumor resection. From tumor, nontumor lung or frozen PBMC, whole RNA was taken unsorted for sequencing. This sample is drawn from a study of spatial heterogeneity in lung cancer. The TCR originated in a male donor with early-stage non-small cell lung cancer. The sample consisted of PBMCs, taken at surgery.

In DNA, the CDR3 is TGCAGCGTTGAGGTCCGCGGGACAGGGGGCCGGACTGAAGCTTTCTTT. This codes for CSVEVRGTGGRTEAFF. The chain recombines TRBV29-1 with TRBJ1-1; 12 nucleotides match TRBD1. The CDR3 totals 16 residues. The trim removed 3 bases at V and 5 bases at J, leaving 10 bases unmatched. In germline, CDR1 is SQVTM, CDR2 ANQGSEA.